This TCR beta chain was captured by sequencing in a study of CD8 T cells in ankylosing spondylitis. Study-level findings and limits: Past research had described some motif variants in reactive arthritis synovial fluid and blood. In ankylosing spondylitis patients, matched synovial fluid reportedly showed significant enrichment of disease-linked clones. Blood of patients with ankylosing spondylitis appeared to be characterized by a TCR beta motif of about eight highly homologous variants.

V lost 3 bases and J 1 base, leaving 9 bases between the germline ends. CDR1 and CDR2 from the germline V gene are MNHEY and SMNVEV (reference sequence). CDR3 length: 14 residues. The authors made TCR beta libraries by quantitative 5'-RACE with molecular barcodes. One entry per CDR3 protein results from TCRdb running MiXCR on the 5' RACE reads. The sample contains 150,000 to 200,000 distinct CDR3 sequences, about an eighth of which appear only once. Ten or more counts support this clonotype. What it binds is not known. Sequencing input: blood, either unsorted or a sorted T cell fraction (not recorded which). The J gene is TRBJ1-1, the V gene TRBV27, with D uncertain. This TCR derives from a female donor with ankylosing spondylitis or in good health (not recorded which). CDR3 nucleotides: TGTGCCAGCAGTTTCCAGGAGCCGAACACTGAAGCTTTCTTT. The encoded protein is CASSFQEPNTEAFF.